This T cell receptor beta chain is from a study of cytomegalovirus exposure and HLA in healthy donors. The PCR had 60 Vbeta and 13 Jbeta primers. Repertoires were generated with immunoSEQ multiplex PCR, while TCRdb's copy carries only in-frame clones and drops some. The sample records fewer than 250,000 clones, roughly 79% being singletons. Trimming pared 5 bases from V and 4 bases from J, leaving 17 bases between. This CDR3 region has 15 residues. Germline lookup yields CDR1 SEHNR and CDR2 FQNEAQ (reference sequence). The source of this sequence is a woman between 18 and 29 years old in good health and CMV-seronegative. The V gene is TRBV7-9, the J gene TRBJ2-5; a weak D match, TRBD1 (6 bases). The source material was PBMCs. The CDR3 sequence is CASSVVGAGTETQYF. The CDR3 DNA follows: TGTGCCAGCAGCGTAGTGGGGGCGGGTACAGAGACCCAGTACTTC. Looking up the rest from reference TRBV7-9 and TRBJ2-5 gives the full variable domain: DTGVSQNPRHKITKRGQNVTFRCDPISEHNRLYWYRQTLGQGPEFLTYFQNEAQLEKSRLLSDRFSAERPKGSFSTLEIQRTEQGDSAMYLCASSVVGAGTETQYFGPGTRLLVL.